The 23 T cell receptor beta chains reported below all come from one sample, sequenced in a study of T cells after yellow fever vaccination. In TCRdb, the 5' RACE reads were re-called with MiXCR into one record per CDR3 protein. The sample includes under 350,000 distinct CDR3 sequences, 4.1% seen only once; the top ten take around 24%. The sequenced sample was PBMCs, obtained 5 days after the yellow fever booster vaccination. Receptors originate from a man younger than 30 who received the YFV17D yellow fever vaccine.

This clonotype has only a few counts. The chain links TRBV5-5 to TRBJ2-7; the D gene is possibly TRBD1 (5 bases). This CDR3 has 13 residues. Germline lookup yields CDR1 SGHKS and CDR2 YYEKEE (reference sequence). V lost 4 bases to trimming and J lost 1 base, with 9 bases between them. The chain's CDR3 is CASSPGHSYEQYV. For the CDR3, the DNA is TGTGCCAGCAGCCCTGGACATTCCTACGAGCAGTACGTC.

This clonotype was observed a few times. The chain uses TRBV7-3 and TRBJ1-2; no definite D call. The V end was cut by 2 bases, the J end by 7 bases, with 11 bases between. The germline gives CDR1 SGHTA, CDR2 FQGTGA. The CDR3 spans 13 residues. CDR3: CASSLSGRGGYTF. The CDR3 nucleotides are TGTGCCAGCAGCTTATCCGGAAGAGGTGGCTACACCTTC.

This clonotype was counted at least ten times. The chain combines TRBV5-1 with TRBJ2-3; no clear D gene. This CDR3 spans 14 amino acids. V dropped 3 bases and J dropped 7 bases, with 15 bases sitting between them. Germline V gives CDR1 SGHRS, CDR2 YFSETQ. CDR3 DNA sequence: TGCGCCAGCAGCTCCGCCGGAGATTCCAATACGCAGTATTTT. This encodes CASSSAGDSNTQYF.

This clonotype has just a few counts. The V and J genes are TRBV5-6 and TRBJ2-3, with no clear D. V was pared by 4 bases and J by 5 bases, with 17 bases between. This CDR3 contains 15 residues. CDR1 SGHDT and CDR2 YYEEEE come from the germline V gene. CDR3 DNA: TGTGCCAGCAGCCGCCTCAGAGTCGGTGGAGATACGCAGTATTTT. Protein product: CASSRLRVGGDTQYF. The variable domain in full, with the rest retrieved from reference TRBV5-6 and TRBJ2-3, is DAGVTQSPTHLIKTRGQQVTLRCSPKSGHDTVSWYQQALGQGPQFIFQYYEEEERQRGNFPDRFSGHQFPNYSSELNVNALLLGDSALYLCASSRLRVGGDTQYFGPGTRLTVL.

This clonotype was observed many times. This chain links TRBV12-3 or TRBV12-4 with TRBJ1-5, with no clear D. Trimming took off 3 bases at V and 6 bases at J, with 12 bases between the two ends. This CDR3 has 14 residues. The CDR3 here is CASSLETPVQPQHF. CDR3 bases: TGTGCCAGCAGTTTGGAGACACCGGTTCAGCCCCAGCATTTT.

This clonotype was observed a handful of times. The chain carries TRBV6-5 and TRBJ2-2; no definite D call. This CDR3 comprises 13 residues. V dropped 2 bases and J dropped 8 bases, with 9 bases sitting between them. Germline CDR1 reads MNHEY; CDR2 reads SVGAGI. CDR3 sequence (DNA): TGTGCCAGCAGTTACAAGGCTGGAGGGGAGCTGTTTTTT. Translation gives CASSYKAGGELFF.

A few counts support this clonotype. The chain uses TRBV12-3 or TRBV12-4 and TRBJ2-3, with 9 bases identical to TRBD1. J was trimmed by 5 bases and V by 6 bases; bases with no gene match: 6. The CDR3 runs to 14 residues. The CDR3 here is CASSTGTGLDTQYF. The CDR3 bases are TGTGCCAGCAGCACCGGGACAGGGCTAGATACGCAGTATTTT.

This clonotype was seen more than once but under ten times. CDR3 sequence: CASSLWTGETQYF. CDR3 nucleotide sequence: TGTGCCAGCAGTCTATGGACAGGCGAGACCCAGTACTTC. The chain links TRBV2 to TRBJ2-5; 7 bases are a match to TRBD1. The germline gives CDR1 SNHLY, CDR2 FYNNEI. The CDR3 runs to 13 residues. The V segment lost 5 bases and the J segment 5 bases; nucleotides outside the gene matches: 5.

This clonotype occurred many times. This chain uses TRBV3-1 with TRBJ1-2; TRBD1 might be the D (5 bases). Germline lookup yields CDR1 LGHDT and CDR2 YNNKEL (reference sequence). This CDR3 is built from 15 residues. V was trimmed by 3 bases and J by 1 base, leaving 12 bases between them. CDR3: CASSHRRGDNYGYTF. CDR3 DNA sequence: TGTGCCAGCAGCCATAGACGGGGGGATAACTATGGCTACACCTTC.

V and J are TRBV9 and TRBJ2-3; 13 nucleotides agree with TRBD2. CDR1 is SGDLS, CDR2 YYNGEE, per germline. This CDR3 has 17 amino acids. V trimming: 4 bases; J trimming: 5 bases; junction bases outside the gene matches: 10. CDR3 nucleotide sequence: TGTGCCAGCAGCCCGCGGACTAGCGGGGGCTCGGGAGATACGCAGTATTTT. Its translation: CASSPRTSGGSGDTQYF.

Only a few counts were recorded for this clonotype. The gene calls are TRBV5-1 and TRBJ1-3; D perhaps matches TRBD1 (5 bases). Trimming removed 4 bases at V and 11 bases at J, with 16 bases between. The CDR3 runs 13 residues. Germline V gene lookup returns CDR1 SGHRS and CDR2 YFSETQ. The CDR3 spells CASSVGTVNPIYF. For the CDR3, the DNA is TGCGCCAGCAGCGTGGGGACCGTGAATCCCATATATTTT.

This clonotype was seen more than once but under ten times. This sequence joins TRBV19 and TRBJ2-5; D ambiguous. The CDR3 runs 11 residues. Germline V CDR1 and CDR2: LNHDA, SQIVND (reference sequence). Trimming pared 10 bases from V and 5 bases from J, leaving 11 bases between. The DNA for the CDR3 is TGTGCCACCCGACTGGGGGAGACCCAGTACTTC. This translates into CATRLGETQYF.

The J gene is TRBJ2-7, the V gene TRBV6-1; perhaps TRBD2 as D (6 bases). V shed 6 bases and J shed 4 bases, with 19 bases lying between them. Per germline, CDR1 MNHNS and CDR2 SASEGT. The CDR3 length is 15 residues. The CDR3 DNA follows: TGTGCCAGCAGATCCGGGCTAGACGGGAGATACGAGCAGTACGTC. Protein: CASRSGLDGRYEQYV.

This clonotype was found a few times. The rearrangement links TRBV5-1 to TRBJ2-1; 9 bases are shared with TRBD2. The CDR3 runs to 16 residues. The trim removed 0 bases at V and 7 bases at J, leaving 8 bases unmatched. Germline lookup yields CDR1 SGHRS and CDR2 YFSETQ. The CDR3 spells CASSLAGGGAGNEQFF. DNA of the CDR3: TGCGCCAGCAGCTTGGCCGGCGGGGGGGCAGGTAATGAGCAGTTCTTC. The variable domain in full, with the rest retrieved from reference TRBV5-1 and TRBJ2-1, is KAGVTQTPRYLIKTRGQQVTLSCSPISGHRSVSWYQQTPGQGLQFLFEYFSETQRNKGNFPGRFSGRQFSNSRSEMNVSTLELGDSALYLCASSLAGGGAGNEQFFGPGTRLTVL.

There are many counts of this clonotype. J is TRBJ2-5 and V is TRBV12-3 or TRBV12-4, with 7 bases matching TRBD1. The CDR3 extends over 16 amino acids. Germline trimming cut 5 bases from V and 5 bases from J; bases unmatched to any gene: 14. CDR3 protein: CASSEPTATGDETQYF. The CDR3 DNA sequence: TGTGCCAGCAGTGAACCAACCGCCACAGGGGATGAGACCCAGTACTTC.

There are a few counts of this clonotype. This rearrangement joins TRBV6-2 or TRBV6-3 to TRBJ2-1; D gene ambiguous. This CDR3 is 12 amino acids long. Looked up from germline, CDR1 is MNHEY and CDR2 is SVGEGT. The V end lost 1 base, the J end lost 7 bases, and 5 bases lay between the germline ends. As DNA, the CDR3 is TGTGCCAGCAGTTACTTTTCGAATGAGCAGTTCTTC. Protein sequence: CASSYFSNEQFF.

The chain links TRBV6-2 or TRBV6-3 to TRBJ2-7; 7 bases fit TRBD1. The germline V gene encodes CDR1 MNHEY and CDR2 SVGEGT. Unmatched junction bases numbered 4, after V lost 5 bases and J lost 0 bases. The CDR3 extends over 14 amino acids. CDR3 nucleotide sequence: TGTGCCAGCAGTCAGACAGGGAGCTCCTACGAGCAGTACTTC. This translates into CASSQTGSSYEQYF.

The V call is TRBV4-2, the J call TRBJ2-2; TRBD2 matches 9 bases. The CDR3 covers 19 residues. Trimming cost V 5 bases and J 3 bases; bases outside gene matches: 16. CDR1 is LGHNA and CDR2 is YNFKEQ in the germline V gene. This CDR3 is CASSKGGGAGGFDTGELFF. The CDR3 DNA follows: TGTGCCAGCAGCAAAGGTGGGGGAGCGGGGGGTTTTGACACCGGGGAGCTGTTTTTT.

This clonotype showed up many times. The genes are TRBV4-3 and TRBJ2-7, with 7 positions matching TRBD2. This CDR3 is 15 amino acids long. V lost 0 bases, J lost 0 bases, and 2 bases stayed unmatched. Germline CDR1 is LGHNA and CDR2 is YSLEER. This chain's CDR3 is CASSQDLAVSYEQYF. CDR3 DNA: TGCGCCAGCAGCCAAGACCTAGCGGTCTCCTACGAGCAGTACTTC.

The table lists this clonotype with many counts. The CDR3 loop reads CASEWGSGGGNEQFF. The CDR3 region has the DNA TGTGCCAGCGAATGGGGTAGCGGGGGAGGAAATGAGCAGTTCTTC. This sequence joins TRBV3-1 and TRBJ2-1, with TRBD2 identical over 9 bases. With V trimmed by 8 bases and J by 7 bases, 12 bases remained unmatched. This CDR3 contains 15 residues. The germline V gene has CDR1 LGHDT and CDR2 YNNKEL (reference sequence).

This clonotype was observed many times. J is TRBJ1-1 and V is TRBV20-1; the match to TRBD1 covers 9 bases. The CDR3 is made up of 13 amino acids. J lost 9 bases, V lost 5 bases, and 10 bases had no gene match. Germline CDR1 reads DFQATT; CDR2 reads SNEGSKA (reference sequence). CDR3 nucleotide sequence: TGCAGTGCTCCAATTCCGGGACAGGGACAAGCTTTCTTT. As protein: CSAPIPGQGQAFF.

This clonotype has only a few counts. The rearrangement uses TRBV4-3 and TRBJ1-6; 7 bases agree with TRBD1. V lost 1 base and J lost 5; bases outside the gene matches: 8. Germline lookup yields CDR1 LGHNA and CDR2 YSLEER. This CDR3 comprises 17 residues. The CDR3 nucleotides are TGCGCCAGCAGCCAAGCCGTGACACAGGGGCATAATTCACCCCTCCACTTT. Its translation: CASSQAVTQGHNSPLHF.

The chain links TRBV3-1 to TRBJ2-3, with 10 bases matching TRBD1. The CDR3 is 15 residues long. The germline V gene encodes CDR1 LGHDT and CDR2 YNNKEL (reference sequence). Unmatched junction bases numbered 3, after V lost 4 bases and J lost 2 bases. The CDR3 protein is CASSPRQGATDTQYF. The CDR3 region has the DNA TGTGCCAGCAGCCCGAGACAGGGGGCCACAGATACGCAGTATTTT.